This T cell receptor beta chain emerged from a study of cytomegalovirus exposure and HLA in healthy donors. The PCR made use of 60 Vbeta and 13 Jbeta primers. How the authors handled the data: In a later analysis, 80 million to 100 million unique TCR beta chains included roughly 11 million shared by two or more donors. The table came from immunoSEQ multiplex PCR; TCRdb's copy has only in-frame clones and leaves some out. Clonal size and the V and J genes are those of that table, whereas D and trimming came from the DNA. The table shows roughly 150,000 clones, with 65% to 85% occurring only once. Germline V gene lookup returns CDR1 SGHVS and CDR2 FNYEAQ. Losses at the gene ends were 0 bases for V and 2 bases for J; bases not matched to a gene: 3. The CDR3 length is 16 residues.

The sample was PBMCs. This chain joins TRBV7-6 and TRBJ1-5; 8 positions match TRBD1. The sequence was obtained from a middle-aged woman in good health and CMV-seropositive. CDR3 DNA sequence: TGTGCCAGCAGCTTAGCTGCGGACAGGGGCAATCAGCCCCAGCATTTT. It is translated as CASSLAADRGNQPQHF.